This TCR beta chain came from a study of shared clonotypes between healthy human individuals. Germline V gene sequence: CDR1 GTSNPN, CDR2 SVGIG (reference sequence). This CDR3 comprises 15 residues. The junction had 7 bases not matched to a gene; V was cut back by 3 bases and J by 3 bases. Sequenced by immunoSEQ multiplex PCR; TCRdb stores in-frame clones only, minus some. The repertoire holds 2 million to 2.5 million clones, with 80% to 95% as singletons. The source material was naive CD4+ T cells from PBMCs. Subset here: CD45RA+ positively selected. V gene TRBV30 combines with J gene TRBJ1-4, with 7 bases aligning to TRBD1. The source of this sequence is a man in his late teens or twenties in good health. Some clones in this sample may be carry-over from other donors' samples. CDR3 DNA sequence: TGTGCCTGGAGCAGCAAGACAGGGTCTAATGAAAAACTGTTTTTT. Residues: CAWSSKTGSNEKLFF.